The rows below give T cell receptor beta chains drawn from one sample of a study of T cells in Graves' hyperthyroidism and ophthalmopathy. TCRdb ran MiXCR on the multiplex PCR reads and lists one entry per CDR3 protein. The sample contains 450,000 to 700,000 distinct CDR3 sequences, 40% to 55% of which appear only once. The specimen was peripheral blood or thyroid tissue (not recorded which). Receptor source: a young woman with Graves' hyperthyroidism. Both conserved end residues are part of each CDR3. Fields, in order: J gene, D gene, clone size, V gene, CDR3 protein, CDR3 DNA. The D gene is left open where the match is weak. The size entry is marked missing in some rows and otherwise reads once, few, many or a size class.

TRBJ2-7 | - | - | TRBV2 | CASSEGLDFSYEQYF | TGTGCCAGCAGTGAAGGACTAGATTTCTCCTACGAGCAGTACTTC
TRBJ1-2 | TRBD1 | many | TRBV27 | CASSLLQGADGYTF | TGTGCCAGCAGTTTACTTCAGGGGGCGGATGGCTACACCTTC
TRBJ1-4 | TRBD1 | - | TRBV15 | CATSMRTGNEKLFF | TGTGCCACCAGCATGCGGACAGGGAATGAAAAACTGTTTTTT
TRBJ2-7 | - | - | TRBV20-1 | CSASFAFAPYEQYF | TGCAGTGCTAGCTTTGCCTTTGCCCCCTACGAGCAGTACTTC
TRBJ1-5 | - | - | TRBV20-1 | CSASAPVPSNQPQHF | TGCAGTGCTAGTGCCCCAGTCCCGAGCAATCAGCCCCAGCATTTT
TRBJ2-5 | TRBD1 | many | TRBV7-2 | CASSPDRDSQETQYF | TGTGCCAGCAGCCCAGACCGGGACAGCCAAGAGACCCAGTACTTC
TRBJ2-7 | - | many | TRBV20-1 | CSARVAGTDEQYF | TGCAGTGCTAGAGTTGCGGGTACCGACGAGCAGTACTTC
TRBJ2-7 | TRBD2 | few | TRBV4-2 | CASSQERTSGPQSYEQYF | TGTGCCAGCAGCCAAGAACGGACTAGCGGGCCTCAGTCCTACGAGCAGTACTTC
TRBJ2-2 | TRBD2 | - | TRBV5-1 | CASSLTSGLANTGELFF | TGCGCCAGCAGCCTGACTAGCGGGCTCGCGAACACCGGGGAGCTGTTTTTT
TRBJ1-6 | - | many | TRBV7-8 | CASRPVGSSYNSPLHF | TGTGCCAGCAGGCCAGTCGGGAGCTCCTATAATTCACCCCTCCACTTT
TRBJ2-7 | - | many | TRBV3-1 | CASSPGHPHEQYF | TGTGCCAGCAGCCCGGGACACCCCCACGAGCAGTACTTC
TRBJ2-5 | TRBD2 | few | TRBV5-4 | CASSLAGSGRNVETQYF | TGTGCCAGCAGCTTGGCCGGGTCCGGGAGGAACGTAGAGACCCAGTACTTC
TRBJ2-1 | - | many | TRBV7-9 | CASGRWEDEQFF | TGTGCCAGCGGTAGGTGGGAGGATGAGCAGTTCTTC
TRBJ2-1 | - | few | TRBV12-3/TRBV12-4 | CASSFRPPNNEQFF | TGTGCCAGCAGTTTTAGGCCGCCCAACAATGAGCAGTTCTTC
TRBJ2-2 | TRBD2 | few | TRBV4-2 | CASNGGTSGRSGTGELFF | TGTGCCAGCAACGGCGGGACTAGCGGGAGGTCGGGCACCGGGGAGCTGTTTTTT
TRBJ1-5 | - | many | TRBV5-6 | CASSLGQTRSNQPQHF | TGTGCCAGCAGCTTGGGACAGACAAGAAGCAATCAGCCCCAGCATTTT
TRBJ1-2 | - | - | TRBV7-2 | CASSNRREYGYTF | TGTGCCAGCAGCAACCGACGGGAGTATGGCTACACCTTC
TRBJ1-1 | - | - | TRBV2 | CASSDQAGAVNTEAFF | TGTGCCAGCAGTGACCAGGCAGGGGCGGTGAACACTGAAGCTTTCTTT
TRBJ1-5 | - | few | TRBV27 | CASSHLYQPQHF | TGTGCCAGCAGTCACTTATATCAGCCCCAGCATTTT
TRBJ1-1 | TRBD1 | - | TRBV2 | CATRDSNTEAFF | TGTGCCACCCGGGACAGCAATACTGAAGCTTTCTTT
TRBJ1-1 | TRBD1 | many | TRBV6-5 | CASSIQGAGGAFF | TGTGCCAGCAGCATACAGGGGGCAGGGGGAGCTTTCTTT
TRBJ2-1 | TRBD2 | - | TRBV20-1 | CSASVRLAGGLNEQFF | TGCAGTGCTAGTGTTCGGCTAGCGGGAGGGTTGAATGAGCAGTTCTTC
TRBJ1-4 | TRBD1 | - | TRBV18 | CASSPTTGSNEKLFF | TGTGCCAGCTCACCGACGACAGGGTCTAATGAAAAACTGTTTTTT
TRBJ1-1 | - | few | TRBV6-2/TRBV6-3 | CASSSRGWEAEAFF | TGTGCCAGCAGTTCAAGGGGGTGGGAGGCTGAAGCTTTCTTT
TRBJ2-7 | TRBD1 | - | TRBV2 | CASSADRGVQPQQYF | TGTGCCAGCAGCGCGGACAGGGGTGTCCAGCCCCAGCAGTACTTC
TRBJ1-5 | - | - | TRBV27 | CASKTADSNQPQHF | TGTGCCAGCAAGACAGCGGACAGCAATCAGCCCCAGCATTTT
TRBJ2-7 | TRBD2 | - | TRBV20-1 | CSARAGLAGGPDEQYF | TGCAGTGCTAGGGCGGGACTAGCGGGAGGGCCCGACGAGCAGTACTTC
TRBJ1-3 | TRBD1 | - | TRBV15 | CATSSPDRDSGNTIYF | TGTGCCACCAGCAGCCCGGACAGGGACTCTGGAAACACCATATATTTT
TRBJ1-2 | - | - | TRBV20-1 | CSADPDRKNTGGYTF | TGCAGTGCTGACCCGGACAGAAAGAACACCGGGGGCTACACCTTC
TRBJ2-2 | TRBD2 | many | TRBV4-2 | CASSQEALAGNTGELFF | TGTGCCAGCAGCCAAGAGGCGCTAGCGGGAAACACCGGGGAGCTGTTTTTT
TRBJ2-6 | TRBD2 | - | TRBV7-6 | CASSSHGLAGRSGANVLTF | TGTGCCAGCAGCTCGCACGGACTAGCGGGACGGTCTGGGGCCAACGTCCTGACTTTC
TRBJ1-3 | - | many | TRBV28 | CASVGRGNTIYF | TGTGCCAGCGTGGGGAGGGGAAACACCATATATTTT
TRBJ2-7 | - | - | TRBV29-1 | CSTSGVLRYEQYF | TGCAGCACCTCAGGGGTCCTTCGCTACGAGCAGTACTTC
TRBJ1-2 | - | many | TRBV7-8 | CASSIQGPLHYGYTF | TGTGCCAGCAGCATACAGGGCCCCCTTCACTATGGCTACACCTTC
TRBJ2-2 | TRBD1 | many | TRBV4-3 | CASSFDRGRGTGELFF | TGCGCCAGCAGCTTCGACAGGGGGCGCGGCACCGGGGAGCTGTTTTTT
TRBJ2-5 | TRBD2 | - | TRBV10-3 | CAISDSRLAGELYQETQYF | TGTGCCATCAGTGACTCTCGACTAGCGGGAGAGCTCTACCAAGAGACCCAGTACTTC